Listed below are T cell receptor beta chains from one sample, sequenced in a study of cytomegalovirus exposure and HLA in healthy donors. The table came from immunoSEQ multiplex PCR; TCRdb's copy has only in-frame clones and leaves some out. The table records 90,000 to 140,000 clones, approximately 82% of them present only once. Sequences were obtained from PBMCs. Receptors originate from a man aged 40-49 years in good health and CMV-seropositive. The CDR3 runs from the conserved cysteine through the conserved F or W. D genes are given only for firm matches. Size is stated for part of the rows, as once, few or many counts, or as a class when the clone is expanded.

V	size	J	D	CDR3	DNA
TRBV5-1	.	TRBJ2-7	TRBD1	CASSPPGQGSEQYF	TGCGCCAGCAGCCCTCCTGGACAGGGTAGCGAGCAGTACTTC
TRBV2	.	TRBJ1-4	.	CASSFDEKLFF	TGTGCCAGCAGCTTTGATGAAAAACTGTTTTTT
TRBV4-3	few	TRBJ2-7	.	CASSQDLQVHYEQYF	TGCGCCAGCAGCCAAGATCTACAGGTCCACTACGAGCAGTACTTC
TRBV7-9	once	TRBJ2-5	.	CASSPRRGSLQETQYF	TGTGCCAGCAGCCCCCGGAGGGGCTCCCTTCAAGAGACCCAGTACTTC
TRBV9	.	TRBJ2-7	.	CASSVAGDFVQYF	TGTGCCAGCAGCGTAGCGGGGGATTTCGTGCAGTACTTC
TRBV11-2	few	TRBJ2-7	TRBD2	CASSIASGTTYEQYF	TGTGCCAGCAGCATAGCTAGCGGGACAACCTACGAGCAGTACTTC
TRBV4-2	.	TRBJ2-7	TRBD2	CASSQRTSGIYEQYF	TGTGCCAGCAGTCAACGGACTAGCGGGATCTACGAGCAGTACTTC
TRBV5-1	.	TRBJ1-2	.	CASSLGAGIGYTF	TGCGCCAGCAGCTTGGGGGCAGGGATCGGCTACACCTTC
TRBV10-2	.	TRBJ2-7	TRBD2	CASSDNPGLGYEQYF	TGCGCCAGCAGTGATAACCCGGGACTAGGCTACGAGCAGTACTTC
TRBV29-1	few	TRBJ1-1	TRBD1	CSVRDREGAEAFF	TGCAGCGTTAGGGACAGGGAGGGCGCTGAAGCTTTCTTT
TRBV27	.	TRBJ1-3	.	CASSPLQVSGNTIYF	TGTGCCAGCAGTCCTTTACAAGTCTCTGGAAACACCATATATTTT
TRBV5-6	.	TRBJ1-2	TRBD1	CASSPGTGSSSGYGYTF	TGTGCCAGCAGCCCCGGGACAGGGTCGAGTTCTGGGTATGGCTACACCTTC
TRBV7-2	.	TRBJ1-2	.	CASSLRQAYYGYTF	TGTGCCAGCAGCTTACGACAGGCCTACTATGGCTACACCTTC
TRBV5-1	.	TRBJ2-6	TRBD1	CASSLGTGGGSGANVLTF	TGCGCCAGCAGCTTAGGGACAGGGGGCGGCTCTGGGGCCAACGTCCTGACTTTC
TRBV18	.	TRBJ1-2	.	CASSPQSLASRGFYGYTF	TGTGCCAGCTCACCACAGTCATTGGCGTCACGGGGGTTCTATGGCTACACCTTC
TRBV19	.	TRBJ1-6	.	CASSIATAINSPLHF	TGTGCCAGTAGTATAGCTACAGCTATCAATTCACCCCTCCACTTT
TRBV7-8	.	TRBJ2-1	.	CASSLAGSDEQFF	TGTGCCAGCAGCTTAGCAGGGAGCGATGAGCAGTTCTTC
TRBV4-1	.	TRBJ2-3	.	CASSEGDGDTQYF	TGCGCCAGCAGCGAGGGGGATGGAGATACGCAGTATTTT
TRBV6-1	.	TRBJ1-2	TRBD1	CASSFLTGANYGYTF	TGTGCCAGCAGTTTCCTAACAGGGGCTAACTATGGCTACACCTTC
TRBV11-3	.	TRBJ2-7	.	CASSLDEAHEQYF	TGTGCCAGCAGCTTAGATGAGGCCCACGAGCAGTACTTC
TRBV30	.	TRBJ1-4	.	CAWGQTNEKLFF	TGTGCCTGGGGACAGACTAATGAAAAACTGTTTTTT
TRBV2	.	TRBJ2-7	TRBD1	CASRRPMDRSGIHYEQYF	TGTGCCAGCAGGAGACCAATGGACAGGTCGGGGATACACTACGAGCAGTACTTC
TRBV5-5	.	TRBJ2-3	.	CASSPEGPDTQYF	TGTGCCAGCAGCCCCGAGGGTCCGGATACGCAGTATTTT
TRBV11-2	.	TRBJ2-3	.	CASSLTGGADTQYF	TGTGCCAGCAGCTTAACAGGGGGGGCAGATACGCAGTATTTT
TRBV6-6	.	TRBJ2-1	TRBD2	CASTYLAGANEQFF	TGTGCCAGCACCTACTTAGCGGGAGCGAATGAGCAGTTCTTC
TRBV2	.	TRBJ1-2	TRBD1	CASSGGWQGANYGYTF	TGTGCCAGCAGCGGTGGGTGGCAGGGGGCTAACTATGGCTACACCTTC
TRBV5-1	.	TRBJ2-2	.	CASSLRVPRTGELFF	TGCGCCAGCAGCTTGCGGGTGCCGAGGACCGGGGAGCTGTTTTTT